Included here is one TCR beta chain sequence, with context. This clone has just one count. The specificity of this receptor is unknown. No quality values exist for individual bases; no much larger clone is one base distant. Per the germline V gene, KGHSH is the CDR1 and LQKENI is the CDR2. A distance of 14 bases separates the germline ends of V and J, which lose 2 bases and 7 bases respectively. The CDR3 spans 15 residues, from the cysteine through the phenylalanine. Only the CDR3 region is kept as DNA, spanning 45 bases read in frame from base 1. The entry originates in a study of blood T cell repertoires in COVID-19 (dated by TCRdb to the early 2020s). Some background on the complete study: Samples from collaborators originated in the United States, Italy and Spain and spanned both the acute and convalescent phases of COVID-19. The sample metadata nearly always contained a de-identified subject ID, COVID-19 status, age in years and sex. Deeply sampled blood TCRbeta repertoires from subjects exposed to, actively infected with, or recovered from COVID-19 were included in the dataset. Samples were obtained from the ongoing ImmuneRACE study (first 160 participants) and from over 1,000 subjects provided by 6 global collaborators. Where HLA class I and class II types were available, the types were taken from metadata supplied by the sample provider, not from assay-based typing. The repertoires were made available in a free public database intended to serve as a resource for research on the immune response to SARS-CoV-2. The material from the prospective study consisted of cDNA or gDNA derived from T cells, B-cell-depleted T cells, or PBMCs.

Broad study findings and their caveats: The quantity of clinical and demographic metadata differed by source and by participant and was supplied without curation.

The immunoSEQ Assay, a bias-controlled multiplex PCR, was used to amplify TCRbeta CDR3 regions from genomic DNA. Turning to the authors' computational methods: The number of nucleated cells in each sample was estimated from the amplification of reference gene primers within the assay. To quantify the absolute abundance of each unique TCRbeta CDR3 rearrangement, sequence reads were collapsed and filtered. For each sample, productive Simpson clonality was calculated by taking the square root of Simpson's diversity index across productive rearrangements. TCRdb limited this immuneACCESS table to in-frame rearrangements with V and J called. A share of clones is missing; checked studies link under half to unresolved V genes, and the rest is unexplained. The D gene and trimming were derived from the DNA, and the V and J assignments and clone size from that table. The sample includes some 150,000 clones, with about 91% observed a single time. The ten largest make up 3.9% of the sample.

A second Seattle source provided samples from volunteer blood donors who had recovered from COVID-19. Collaborating institutions collected whole blood in K2EDTA tubes following their own protocols. For TCRbeta analysis, collaborators shipped samples as frozen whole blood, isolated PBMCs, or DNA extracted from either of those sample types. The receptor was isolated from a woman in her sixties or seventies who had recovered from COVID-19. The rearrangement joined TRBV18 to TRBJ1-4, with the identity of the D gene unclear. Sequencing used peripheral blood. CDR3 protein: CASSPGGGWSEKLFF. The nucleotide sequence is given as TGTGCCAGCTCACCAGGCGGAGGCTGGAGTGAAAAACTGTTTTTT.